Listed below are T cell receptor beta chains from one sample, sequenced in a study of blood T cells in healthy people across ages. Using its own MiXCR run on the 5' RACE reads, TCRdb lists one record per CDR3 protein. The sample lists around 780,000 distinct CDR3 sequences, 20% to 30% occurring once. Separately, the same data were catalogued under a study of T cells of mothers and their children.

The sample taken for sequencing was blood. These TCRs come from a boy between 10 and 17 years old in good health. Both conserved end residues are part of each CDR3. Not every row has a clone size; where given, it reads once, few, many or a size class.

clone_size v_call cdr3_aa
. TRBV13 CASSLGWGVNQPQHF
few TRBV28 CASSKFQGWAKNIQYF
. TRBV28 CASSDRGRVTNEKLFF
. TRBV29-1 CSVEDGGNGNTIYF
. TRBV14 CASSQVGFQETQYF
few TRBV12-3/TRBV12-4 CASGQEIQPQHF
. TRBV29-1 CSVEKQPNTQYF
few TRBV25-1 CASSEGGYTEAFF
. TRBV15 CATSRDLWGKDGYTF
. TRBV4-2 CASSQEGIEEPQHF
few TRBV6-5 CASSSAGYGYTF
. TRBV4-1 CASSQERGNTGELFF
. TRBV13 CASSSPGEGNSIQYF
. TRBV14 CASSQGLTRVETQYF
few TRBV24-1 CATSDFRQQYF
few TRBV5-4 CASSVRTELETQYF
. TRBV12-3/TRBV12-4 CASSGQGMPYNSPLHF
. TRBV12-3/TRBV12-4 CASSLDGPVYGYTF
. TRBV5-1 CASSSTAGITYNEQFF
few TRBV5-1 CASSWDPRTSGGYNEQFF
few TRBV20-1 CSARVGVQETQYF
. TRBV29-1 CSVDSQAPLVTQYF
. TRBV4-1 CASSQDLWQDRKLFF
. TRBV11-1 CASSSTTGWEDNEQFF
. TRBV10-1 CASSDRRGEETQYF
. TRBV12-3/TRBV12-4 CASSPGGTSVTDTQYF
few TRBV6-4 CASSDHPTGVDGYTF
. TRBV5-1 CASSLAPGWGTEAFF
many TRBV28 CASSPPGGEKLFF
. TRBV4-1 CASSQAGMDYNEQFF
few TRBV20-1 CSARYSFPVRTGNYGYTF
. TRBV5-1 CASSLPSERLFF
few TRBV28 CASRSGTQETQYF
. TRBV6-1 CASSGKPGTGFTGELFF
. TRBV9 CASSVEGVSGTDTQYF
many TRBV6-6 CASSTGTGVYNEQFF
. TRBV12-3/TRBV12-4 CASRPDSTYQPQHF
. TRBV7-8 CASSLARGSSYNEQFF
. TRBV2 CAIGARGFSEQYF
few TRBV2 CASSEAAGKVQPQHF
few TRBV7-9 CASSLDGGHAYEQHF
. TRBV6-5 CASRADSASYNEQFF
few TRBV27 CASSTRGNRNQPQHF
. TRBV20-1 CSAPKSLAGGFVDTQYF